The sequence of this T cell receptor (beta chain) was determined in a study of blood T cell repertoires in COVID-19. Per the original methods: Amplification of reference gene primers provided the estimated nucleated cell counts. The method was immunoSEQ multiplex PCR; TCRdb's version includes in-frame clones alone and lacks a portion of them. The DNA was the basis for D and trimming; V, J and clone size are from that table. The sample lists about 93,000 clones, about 90% occurring once. Material for sequencing was peripheral blood. This clonotype was obtained from a human donor with active COVID-19. The donor label of this sample is uncertain.

The CDR3: CASSPEQRSSYEQYF. In nucleotides, the CDR3 is TGTGCCAGCTCACCAGAACAGCGGTCCTCCTACGAGCAGTACTTC. The chain carries TRBV18 and TRBJ2-7, with a weak D call TRBD2 (5 bases). With 2 bases removed from V and 0 bases from J, the gap between germline ends came to 11 bases. The CDR3 extends over 15 amino acids. Germline values: CDR1 KGHSH, CDR2 LQKENI.